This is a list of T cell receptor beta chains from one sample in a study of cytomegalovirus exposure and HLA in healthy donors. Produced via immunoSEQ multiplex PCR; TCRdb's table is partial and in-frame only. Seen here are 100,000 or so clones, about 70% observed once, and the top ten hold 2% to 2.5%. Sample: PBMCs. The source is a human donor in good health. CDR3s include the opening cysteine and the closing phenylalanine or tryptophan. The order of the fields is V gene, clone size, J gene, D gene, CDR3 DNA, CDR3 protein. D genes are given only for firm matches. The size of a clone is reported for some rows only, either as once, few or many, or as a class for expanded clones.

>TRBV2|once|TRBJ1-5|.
TGTGCCAGCAGTGTCCGGGGCAATCAGCCCCAGCATTTT
CASSVRGNQPQHF
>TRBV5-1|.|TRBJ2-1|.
TGCGCCAGCGGCACCGGGACTCCCCGACAGCAGTTCTTC
CASGTGTPRQQFF
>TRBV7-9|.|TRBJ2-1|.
TGTGCCAGCAGCTTAGTGGCTGATTACAATGAGCAGTTCTTC
CASSLVADYNEQFF
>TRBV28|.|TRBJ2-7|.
TGTGCCACGACTATCGGGCCACACTCCTACGAGCAGTACTTC
CATTIGPHSYEQYF
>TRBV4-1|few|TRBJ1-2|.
TGCGCCAGCAGCCCTACTCACGGACAGAACTATGGCTACACCTTC
CASSPTHGQNYGYTF
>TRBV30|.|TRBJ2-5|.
TGTGCCTGGAGCGGTACGTCGGCGGAAGAGACCCAGTACTTC
CAWSGTSAEETQYF
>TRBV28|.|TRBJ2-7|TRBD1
TGTGCCAGCAGTTCACAGGGGGCGCGTTACGAGCAGTACTTC
CASSSQGARYEQYF
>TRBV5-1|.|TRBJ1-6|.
TGCGCCAGCAGCTCGGCACTAACAAATTCACCCCTCCACTTT
CASSSALTNSPLHF
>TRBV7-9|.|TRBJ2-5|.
TGTGCCAGCAGCTTAGGACAGGGACTTTACTTC
CASSLGQGLYF
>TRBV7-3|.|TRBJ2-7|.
TGTGCCAGCAGCTTAAACCCTGGCGGTTCCTACGAGCAGTACTTC
CASSLNPGGSYEQYF
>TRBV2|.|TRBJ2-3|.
TGTGCCAGCAGTGAATTACAGGGGCAGTATTTT
CASSELQGQYF
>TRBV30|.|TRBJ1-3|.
TGTGCCTGGAGTGTATCGGCGGGTTTCGGAAACACCATATATTTT
CAWSVSAGFGNTIYF
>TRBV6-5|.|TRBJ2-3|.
TGTGCCAGCAGCCCACTTGTCGGGTACGATACGCAGTATTTT
CASSPLVGYDTQYF
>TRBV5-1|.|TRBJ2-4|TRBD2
TGCGCCAGCAGCTTTTCAGGGACTAGCCGAATTCAGTACTTC
CASSFSGTSRIQYF
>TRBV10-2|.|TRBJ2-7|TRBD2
TGCGCCAGCAGGGGGGGGACTAGCGATCCTCCTCTAAGCGAGCAGTACTTC
CASRGGTSDPPLSEQYF
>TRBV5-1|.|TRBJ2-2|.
TGCGCCAGCAGCTCCAGGGAGGTGGGAGCCGGGGAGCTGTTTTTT
CASSSREVGAGELFF
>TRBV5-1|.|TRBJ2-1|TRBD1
TGCGCCAGCAGCTTGTCACAAGGGGGCCCGCCGGGGTTCTCCTACAATGAGCAGTTCTTC
CASSLSQGGPPGFSYNEQFF
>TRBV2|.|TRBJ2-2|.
TGTGCCAGCAGTGAAGTGGCTTCCTCCACCGGGGAGCTGTTTTTT
CASSEVASSTGELFF
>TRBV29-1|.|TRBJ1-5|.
TGCAGCGTAAGGACAGCGGATCAGCCCCAGCATTTT
CSVRTADQPQHF
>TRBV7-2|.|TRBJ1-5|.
TGTGCCAGCAGCCCCGGTCCGGGATGGCAGCCCCAGCATTTT
CASSPGPGWQPQHF
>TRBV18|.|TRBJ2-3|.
TGTGCCAGCTCACCACCTCCTGGGGAGGGGGTGTATACGCAGTATTTT
CASSPPPGEGVYTQYF
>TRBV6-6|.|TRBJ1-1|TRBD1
TGTGCCAGCAGTTACTCGGGGACAGGGGGCGGTGAAGCTTTCTTT
CASSYSGTGGGEAFF
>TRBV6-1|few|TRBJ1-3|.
TGTGCCAGCAGTGAGATGCGGGGGAGCTCTGGAAACACCATATATTTT
CASSEMRGSSGNTIYF
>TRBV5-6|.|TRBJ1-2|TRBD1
TGTGCCAGCAGCTCGGGGGGACAGGGCCCTATTGGCTATGGCTACACCTTC
CASSSGGQGPIGYGYTF
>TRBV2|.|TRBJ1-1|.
TGTGCCAGCAGCAGGAGGGACGGTGAAGCTTTCTTT
CASSRRDGEAFF
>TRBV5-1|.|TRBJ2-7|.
TGCGCCAGCAGCTTGGTTTCGGTGGTTAGCTACGAGCAGTACTTC
CASSLVSVVSYEQYF
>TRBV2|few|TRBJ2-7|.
TGTGCCAGCAGTGTATGGGGCATCCCCTACGAGCAGTACTTC
CASSVWGIPYEQYF